Listed here is a single TCR beta chain. These data belong to a study of blood T cell repertoires in COVID-19. The overall study: From T cells, B-cell-depleted T cells, or PBMCs came the material, which was cDNA or gDNA.

The CDR3 contains 14 residues. Germline V gene data show CDR1 as SGDLS and CDR2 as YYNGEE. With V trimmed by 2 bases and J by 6 bases, 5 bases remained unmatched. In the original analysis: Amplification of reference gene primers was used by the study to estimate nucleated cell counts. Sequencing was performed with immunoSEQ multiplex PCR; in TCRdb, only in-frame clones are kept and a portion is missing. V and J calls and clone size follow that table, whereas D and trimming were derived from the DNA. The sample includes fewer than 250,000 clones, 83% of them seen just once. Those enrolled, adults aged roughly 18 to 90 years, came from 20 to 25 US areas.

V usage is TRBV9 and J usage is TRBJ2-3, with 8 positions matching TRBD2. Sequences were obtained from PBMCs or T cells enriched from blood (not recorded which). The sequence was collected from a middle-aged woman who had been exposed to COVID-19. The DNA of the CDR3 is TGTGCCAGCAGCGTGCGTAGCGGGGTCGATACGCAGTATTTT. Amino acid sequence: CASSVRSGVDTQYF.